This T cell receptor beta chain was identified in a study of HIV-infected children after antiretroviral therapy interruption. Study-wide context: Children had CD4+ above 500, viral load below 50 copies/ml, either treatment arm. The study's findings and limits: Naive CD4+ CDR3 sharing between time points fell after interruption began.

This clonotype was recorded many times. Its target is not known. Unique molecular identifiers were included in an RNA-based 3' RACE TCR library. One entry per CDR3 protein, called by TCRdb with MiXCR from the 3' RACE reads. The sample has approximately 96,000 distinct CDR3 sequences; about 6.9% are singletons. Described treatment: PENTA 11 planned treatment interruption arm or continuous ART arm. At least 5 million viable PBMCs were required per cryopreserved sample. Losses at the gene ends were 8 bases for V and 0 bases for J; bases not matched to a gene: 15. CDR1 is LNHDA and CDR2 is SQIVND in the germline V gene (reference sequence). The CDR3 runs 18 residues.

This clonotype was sampled from a pool of human donors with HIV. The sequenced sample was CD45RA+ CD4+ T cells from PBMCs, pooled from several time points, obtained from a donor given antiretroviral therapy, either interrupted or continuous. This sample's subset: naive CD4+ CD45RA+ CD45RO- T cells. V is TRBV19 and J is TRBJ1-4; 7 bases map to TRBD1. The CDR3 sequence is CASAPRWTGPSTNEKLFF. The DNA for the CDR3 is TGTGCCAGTGCCCCCCGGTGGACAGGTCCTTCAACTAATGAAAAACTGTTTTTT.